The rows below give T cell receptor beta chains drawn from one sample of a study of early stage breast cancer tumors. Here immunoSEQ multiplex PCR was the method, and the copy in TCRdb shows in-frame clones only, minus some. The table lists some 20,000 clones, about four fifths of them singletons, with about 1.7% in the top ten. The sequenced sample was blood. The receptor source for this set is a person aged 65 to 79 with breast cancer. The CDR3 runs from the conserved cysteine through the conserved F or W. The order of the fields is clone size, D gene, J gene, V gene, CDR3 DNA, CDR3 protein. The D gene is left open where the match is weak. The size field is filled for only some rows; it gives once, few, many or a size class.

clone size: once
D gene: TRBD2
J gene: TRBJ2-7
V gene: TRBV5-1
CDR3 DNA: TGCGCCAGCAGCGTACTAGCGGGTTACGAGCAGTACTTC
CDR3 protein: CASSVLAGYEQYF

clone size: -
D gene: -
J gene: TRBJ1-2
V gene: TRBV7-2
CDR3 DNA: TGTGCCAGCAGCTTAGGTTTAGAGTCTAACTATGGCTACACCTTC
CDR3 protein: CASSLGLESNYGYTF

clone size: -
D gene: TRBD2
J gene: TRBJ2-1
V gene: TRBV6-1
CDR3 DNA: TGTGCCGCCGGGGATGAGCGGGGGTACTACAATGAGCAGTTCTTC
CDR3 protein: CAAGDERGYYNEQFF

clone size: -
D gene: TRBD1
J gene: TRBJ2-7
V gene: TRBV5-6
CDR3 DNA: TGTGCCAGCAGCTCGGGACAGGGCCCGCGGGAGCAGTACTTC
CDR3 protein: CASSSGQGPREQYF

clone size: -
D gene: -
J gene: TRBJ1-2
V gene: TRBV15
CDR3 DNA: TGTGCCACCAGCAGAGACGAGGACAGCTATGGCTACACCTTC
CDR3 protein: CATSRDEDSYGYTF

clone size: -
D gene: -
J gene: TRBJ2-4
V gene: TRBV2
CDR3 DNA: TGTGCCAGCAGTGACTCCGGGGGAAACATTCAGTACTTC
CDR3 protein: CASSDSGGNIQYF

clone size: -
D gene: TRBD1
J gene: TRBJ2-1
V gene: TRBV5-6
CDR3 DNA: TGTGCCAGCAGCGAAGGACAGGCGTACAATGAGCAGTTCTTC
CDR3 protein: CASSEGQAYNEQFF

clone size: -
D gene: TRBD1
J gene: TRBJ1-5
V gene: TRBV19
CDR3 DNA: TGTGCCAGTAGTATAGACCCAGGGGGGAATAGCAATCAGCCCCAGCATTTT
CDR3 protein: CASSIDPGGNSNQPQHF

clone size: -
D gene: TRBD2
J gene: TRBJ2-5
V gene: TRBV7-3
CDR3 DNA: TGTGCCAGCAGCTTAGTAGCCGGGATAGCGGGGGGACCAGCCGCGGCCCAGTACTTC
CDR3 protein: CASSLVAGIAGGPAAAQYF

clone size: -
D gene: -
J gene: TRBJ1-1
V gene: TRBV7-9
CDR3 DNA: TGTGCCAGCAGCACACAGGGTTACACTGAAGCTTTCTTT
CDR3 protein: CASSTQGYTEAFF

clone size: -
D gene: TRBD1
J gene: TRBJ1-1
V gene: TRBV2
CDR3 DNA: TGTGCCAGCAGGTTACAGGGGGCGGGTAGCACTGAAGCTTTCTTT
CDR3 protein: CASRLQGAGSTEAFF

clone size: -
D gene: -
J gene: TRBJ2-7
V gene: TRBV5-1
CDR3 DNA: TGCGCCAGCAGCCCGACACCAAACTACGAGCAGTACTTC
CDR3 protein: CASSPTPNYEQYF

clone size: -
D gene: TRBD1
J gene: TRBJ1-2
V gene: TRBV28
CDR3 DNA: TGTGCCAGCAGGATGGGGACAGCTAACTATGGCTACACCTTC
CDR3 protein: CASRMGTANYGYTF

clone size: -
D gene: -
J gene: TRBJ2-2
V gene: TRBV5-4
CDR3 DNA: TGTGCCAGCAGCTTGACCACAGGGCCCGGGGAGCTGTTTTTT
CDR3 protein: CASSLTTGPGELFF

clone size: -
D gene: TRBD1
J gene: TRBJ2-5
V gene: TRBV6-1
CDR3 DNA: TGTGCCGGCGATGCACAGGGGGGTAAAGAGACCCAGTACTTC
CDR3 protein: CAGDAQGGKETQYF

clone size: -
D gene: TRBD1
J gene: TRBJ1-4
V gene: TRBV7-2
CDR3 DNA: TGTGCCAGCAGCTTAGCGGGACAGGGTTATGAAAAACTGTTTTTT
CDR3 protein: CASSLAGQGYEKLFF

clone size: -
D gene: TRBD1
J gene: TRBJ2-2
V gene: TRBV2
CDR3 DNA: TGTGCCAGCAGGGAACAGGGGGCAGATACCGGGGAGCTGTTTTTT
CDR3 protein: CASREQGADTGELFF

clone size: -
D gene: -
J gene: TRBJ1-5
V gene: TRBV19
CDR3 DNA: TGTGCCAGTAGTATAAGGCCAGGGAGGAGCAATCAGCCCCAGCATTTT
CDR3 protein: CASSIRPGRSNQPQHF

clone size: -
D gene: -
J gene: TRBJ1-6
V gene: TRBV7-2
CDR3 DNA: TGTGCCAGCAGCCCACACCGTGACTATAATTCACCCCTCCACTTT
CDR3 protein: CASSPHRDYNSPLHF

clone size: -
D gene: -
J gene: TRBJ1-5
V gene: TRBV10-3
CDR3 DNA: TGTGCCATCAGTACAGGGTCTAGCAATCAGCCCCAGCATTTT
CDR3 protein: CAISTGSSNQPQHF

clone size: -
D gene: -
J gene: TRBJ1-2
V gene: TRBV4-1
CDR3 DNA: TGCGCCAGCAGCCAAGGAATAGCGAAGAACTATGGCTACACCTTC
CDR3 protein: CASSQGIAKNYGYTF

clone size: -
D gene: -
J gene: TRBJ1-4
V gene: TRBV5-1
CDR3 DNA: TGCGCCAGCAGTAGGGAGGCTACTGAAAAACTGTTTTTT
CDR3 protein: CASSREATEKLFF

clone size: -
D gene: TRBD1
J gene: TRBJ1-2
V gene: TRBV18
CDR3 DNA: TGTGCCAGCTCACCCGAAACAGGGGGCAACTATGGCTACACCTTC
CDR3 protein: CASSPETGGNYGYTF

clone size: once
D gene: TRBD2
J gene: TRBJ2-3
V gene: TRBV19
CDR3 DNA: TGTGCCAGTAGTGCCGGGACTAGCGGGGGTCATAGCACAGATACGCAGTATTTT
CDR3 protein: CASSAGTSGGHSTDTQYF

clone size: -
D gene: -
J gene: TRBJ1-2
V gene: TRBV19
CDR3 DNA: TGTGCCAGTACCCCAAAGGGGGACGGAAACTATGGCTACACCTTC
CDR3 protein: CASTPKGDGNYGYTF

clone size: -
D gene: TRBD2
J gene: TRBJ2-3
V gene: TRBV5-1
CDR3 DNA: TGCGCCAGCCGGGAGGGGGCCGGGACTAGCCCGGATACGCAGTATTTT
CDR3 protein: CASREGAGTSPDTQYF

clone size: -
D gene: -
J gene: TRBJ1-6
V gene: TRBV6-5
CDR3 DNA: TGTGCCAGCAGTTCAGCAGGGATAGTTTCACCCCTCCACTTT
CDR3 protein: CASSSAGIVSPLHF

clone size: -
D gene: TRBD1
J gene: TRBJ2-2
V gene: TRBV2
CDR3 DNA: TGTGCCAGCAGAAGGGACAGGGGCACCGGGGAGCTGTTTTTT
CDR3 protein: CASRRDRGTGELFF